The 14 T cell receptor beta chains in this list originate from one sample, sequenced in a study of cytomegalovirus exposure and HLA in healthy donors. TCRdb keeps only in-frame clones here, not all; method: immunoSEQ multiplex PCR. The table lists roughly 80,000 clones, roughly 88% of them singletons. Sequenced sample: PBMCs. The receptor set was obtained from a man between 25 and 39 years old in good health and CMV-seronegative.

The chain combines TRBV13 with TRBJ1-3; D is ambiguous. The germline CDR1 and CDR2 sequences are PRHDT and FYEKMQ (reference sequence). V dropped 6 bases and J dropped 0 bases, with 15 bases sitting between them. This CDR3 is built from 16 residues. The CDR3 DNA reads TGTGCCAGCAGGTCCTTGCTGAGAAGCTCTGGAAACACCATATATTTT. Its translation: CASRSLLRSSGNTIYF.

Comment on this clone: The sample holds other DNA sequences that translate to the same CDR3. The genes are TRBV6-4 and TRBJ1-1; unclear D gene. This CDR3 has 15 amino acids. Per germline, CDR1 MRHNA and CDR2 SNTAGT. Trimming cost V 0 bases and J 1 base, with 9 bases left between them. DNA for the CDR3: TGTGCCAGCAGTGACTCGTGGGGAGGGAACACTGAAGCTTTCTTT. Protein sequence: CASSDSWGGNTEAFF.

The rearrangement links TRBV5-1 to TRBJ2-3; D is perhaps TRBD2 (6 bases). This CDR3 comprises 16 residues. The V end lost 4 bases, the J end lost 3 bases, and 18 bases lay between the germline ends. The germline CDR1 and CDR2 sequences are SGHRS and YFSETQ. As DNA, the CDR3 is TGCGCCAGCAGCATCGTGTCAGCGGGCGCAACAGATACGCAGTATTTT. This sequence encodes CASSIVSAGATDTQYF. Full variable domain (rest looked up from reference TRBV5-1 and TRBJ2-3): KAGVTQTPRYLIKTRGQQVTLSCSPISGHRSVSWYQQTPGQGLQFLFEYFSETQRNKGNFPGRFSGRQFSNSRSEMNVSTLELGDSALYLCASSIVSAGATDTQYFGPGTRLTVL.

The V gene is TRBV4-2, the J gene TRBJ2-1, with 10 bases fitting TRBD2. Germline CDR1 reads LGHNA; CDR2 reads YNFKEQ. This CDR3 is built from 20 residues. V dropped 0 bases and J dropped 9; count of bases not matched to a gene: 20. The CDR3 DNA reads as TGTGCCAGCAGCCAAGAGCCCGGGACTTCGGGACTAGCGATTTCGGGTGAGCAGTTCTTC. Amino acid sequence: CASSQEPGTSGLAISGEQFF.

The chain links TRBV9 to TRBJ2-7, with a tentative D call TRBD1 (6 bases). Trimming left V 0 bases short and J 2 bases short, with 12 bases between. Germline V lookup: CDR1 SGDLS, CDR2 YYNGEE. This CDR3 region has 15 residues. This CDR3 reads CASSVGGGYTYEQYF. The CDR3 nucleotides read TGTGCCAGCAGCGTAGGAGGGGGTTACACCTACGAGCAGTACTTC.

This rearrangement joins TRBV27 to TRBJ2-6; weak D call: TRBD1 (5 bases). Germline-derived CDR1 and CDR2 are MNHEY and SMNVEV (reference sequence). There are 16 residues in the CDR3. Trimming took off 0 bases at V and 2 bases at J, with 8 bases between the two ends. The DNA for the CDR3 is TGTGCCAGCAGTTTATCAGGGGCTGCTGGGGCCAACGTCCTGACTTTC. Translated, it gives CASSLSGAAGANVLTF.

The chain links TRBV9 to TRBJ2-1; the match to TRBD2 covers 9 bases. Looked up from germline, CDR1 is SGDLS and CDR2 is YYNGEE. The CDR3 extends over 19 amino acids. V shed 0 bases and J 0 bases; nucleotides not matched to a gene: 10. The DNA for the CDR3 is TGTGCCAGCAGCGTAGAAACCTTTAGTAGCGGGAGCTCCTACAATGAGCAGTTCTTC. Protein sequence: CASSVETFSSGSSYNEQFF.

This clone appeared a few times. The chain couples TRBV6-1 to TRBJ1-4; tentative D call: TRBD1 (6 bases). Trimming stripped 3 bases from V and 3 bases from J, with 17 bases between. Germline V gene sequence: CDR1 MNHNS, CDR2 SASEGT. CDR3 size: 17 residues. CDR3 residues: CASSDVGWGQPNEKLFF. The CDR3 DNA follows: TGTGCCAGCAGTGATGTAGGGTGGGGGCAGCCTAATGAAAAACTGTTTTTT.

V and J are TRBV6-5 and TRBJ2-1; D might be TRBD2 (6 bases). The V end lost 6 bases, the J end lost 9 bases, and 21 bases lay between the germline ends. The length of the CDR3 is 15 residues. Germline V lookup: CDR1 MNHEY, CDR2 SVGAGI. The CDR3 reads CASSYRDSGLGEQFF. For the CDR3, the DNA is TGTGCCAGCAGCTACCGGGACTCGGGGCTTGGTGAGCAGTTCTTC.

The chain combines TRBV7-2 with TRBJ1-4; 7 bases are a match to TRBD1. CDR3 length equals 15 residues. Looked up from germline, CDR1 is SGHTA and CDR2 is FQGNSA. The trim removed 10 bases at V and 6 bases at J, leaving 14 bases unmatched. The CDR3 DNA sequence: TGTGCCATCAGGGAGGGGGCAAGAGGGGATGAAAAACTGTTTTTT. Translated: CAIREGARGDEKLFF.

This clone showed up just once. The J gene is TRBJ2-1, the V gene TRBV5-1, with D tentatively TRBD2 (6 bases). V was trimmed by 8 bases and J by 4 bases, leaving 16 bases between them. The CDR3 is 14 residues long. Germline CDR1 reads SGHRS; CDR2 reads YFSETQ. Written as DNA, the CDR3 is TGCGCCAGTACGGTGATCAGCGGGTACAATGAGCAGTTCTTC. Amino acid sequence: CASTVISGYNEQFF.

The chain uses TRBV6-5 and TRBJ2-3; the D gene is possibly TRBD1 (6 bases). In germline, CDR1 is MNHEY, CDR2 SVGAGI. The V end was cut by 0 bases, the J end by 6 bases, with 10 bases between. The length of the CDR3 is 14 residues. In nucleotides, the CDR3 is TGTGCCAGCAGTTACTCGAGGGGGTCCGATACGCAGTATTTT. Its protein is CASSYSRGSDTQYF.

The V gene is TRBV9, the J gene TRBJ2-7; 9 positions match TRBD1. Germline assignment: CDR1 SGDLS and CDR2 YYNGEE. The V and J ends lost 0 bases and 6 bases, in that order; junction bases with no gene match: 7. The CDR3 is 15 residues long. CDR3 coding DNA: TGTGCCAGCAGCGTAGGGGGACAGGGTGATGCCGAGCAGTACTTC. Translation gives CASSVGGQGDAEQYF.

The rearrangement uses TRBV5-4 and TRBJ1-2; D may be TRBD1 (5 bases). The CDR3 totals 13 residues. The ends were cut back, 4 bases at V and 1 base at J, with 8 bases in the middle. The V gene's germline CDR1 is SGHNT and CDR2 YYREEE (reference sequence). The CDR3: CASSVDSNYGYTF. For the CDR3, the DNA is TGTGCCAGCAGCGTAGACAGTAACTATGGCTACACCTTC.